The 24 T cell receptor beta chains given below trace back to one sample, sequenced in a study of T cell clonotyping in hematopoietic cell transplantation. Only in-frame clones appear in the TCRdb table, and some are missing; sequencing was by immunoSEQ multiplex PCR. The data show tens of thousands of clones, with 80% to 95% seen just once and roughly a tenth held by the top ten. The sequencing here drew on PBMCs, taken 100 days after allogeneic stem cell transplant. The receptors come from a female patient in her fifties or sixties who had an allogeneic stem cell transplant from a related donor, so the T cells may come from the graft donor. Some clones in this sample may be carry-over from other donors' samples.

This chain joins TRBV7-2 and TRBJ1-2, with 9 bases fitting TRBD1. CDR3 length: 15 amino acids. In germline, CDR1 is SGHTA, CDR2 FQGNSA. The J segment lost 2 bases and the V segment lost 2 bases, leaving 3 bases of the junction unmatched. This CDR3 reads CASSLSGTGNYGYTF. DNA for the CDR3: TGTGCCAGCAGCTTATCCGGGACAGGGAACTATGGCTACACCTTC.

CDR3 coding DNA: TGTGCCAGCAGCCTGGCGTTGACGCTGTCCTCTGGAAACACCATATATTTT. This sequence encodes CASSLALTLSSGNTIYF. The chain uses TRBV13 and TRBJ1-3; the D is unclear. V lost 5 bases, J lost 0 bases, and 17 bases lay in between. This CDR3 contains 17 residues. CDR1 is PRHDT and CDR2 is FYEKMQ in the germline V gene (reference sequence).

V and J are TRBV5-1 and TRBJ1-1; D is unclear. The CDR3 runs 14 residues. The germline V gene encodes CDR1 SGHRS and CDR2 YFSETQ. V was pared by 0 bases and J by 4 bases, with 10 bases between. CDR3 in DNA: TGCGCCAGCAGCTTGGGGGCCCCGGGCACTGAAGCTTTCTTT. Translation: CASSLGAPGTEAFF.

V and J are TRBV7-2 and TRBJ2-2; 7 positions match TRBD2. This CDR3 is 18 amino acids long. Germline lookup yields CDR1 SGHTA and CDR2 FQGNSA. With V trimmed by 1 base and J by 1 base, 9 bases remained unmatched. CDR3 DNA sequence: TGTGCCAGCAGCTTAGTACCCGCGATAGCGGGGAACACCGGGGAGCTGTTTTTT. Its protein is CASSLVPAIAGNTGELFF.

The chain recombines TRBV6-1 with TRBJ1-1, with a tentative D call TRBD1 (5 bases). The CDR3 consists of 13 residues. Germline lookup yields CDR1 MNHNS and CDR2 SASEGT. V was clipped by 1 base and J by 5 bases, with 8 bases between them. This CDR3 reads CASSEGGWTEAFF. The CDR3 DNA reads TGTGCCAGCAGTGAAGGGGGCTGGACTGAAGCTTTCTTT.

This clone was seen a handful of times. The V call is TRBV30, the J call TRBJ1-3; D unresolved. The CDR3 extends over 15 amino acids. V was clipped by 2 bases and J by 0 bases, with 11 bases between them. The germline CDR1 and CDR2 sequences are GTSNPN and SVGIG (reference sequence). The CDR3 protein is CAWSWGRVSGNTIYF. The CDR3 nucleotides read TGTGCCTGGAGTTGGGGAAGAGTCTCTGGAAACACCATATATTTT.

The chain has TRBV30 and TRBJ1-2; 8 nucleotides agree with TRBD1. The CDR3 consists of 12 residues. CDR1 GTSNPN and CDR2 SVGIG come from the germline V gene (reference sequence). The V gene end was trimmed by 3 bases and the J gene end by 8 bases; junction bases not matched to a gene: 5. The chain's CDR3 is CAWSAQGDGYTF. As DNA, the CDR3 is TGTGCCTGGAGCGCACAGGGGGACGGCTACACCTTC.

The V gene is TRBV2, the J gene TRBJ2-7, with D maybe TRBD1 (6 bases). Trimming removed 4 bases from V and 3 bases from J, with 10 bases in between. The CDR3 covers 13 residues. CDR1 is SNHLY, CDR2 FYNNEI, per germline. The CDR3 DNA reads TGTGCCAGCAGTGGGGACAAATTCTACGAGCAGTACTTC. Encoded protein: CASSGDKFYEQYF. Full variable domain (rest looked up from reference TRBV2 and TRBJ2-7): EPEVTQTPSHQVTQMGQEVILRCVPISNHLYFYWYRQILGQKVEFLVSFYNNEISEKSEIFDDQFSVERPDGSNFTLKIRSTKLEDSAMYFCASSGDKFYEQYFGPGTRLTVT.

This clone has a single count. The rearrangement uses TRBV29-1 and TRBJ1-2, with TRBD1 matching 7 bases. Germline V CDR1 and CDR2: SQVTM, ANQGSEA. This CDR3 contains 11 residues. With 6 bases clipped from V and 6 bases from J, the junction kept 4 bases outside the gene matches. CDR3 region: CSVYDRDGYTF. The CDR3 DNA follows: TGCAGCGTCTATGACAGGGATGGCTACACCTTC.

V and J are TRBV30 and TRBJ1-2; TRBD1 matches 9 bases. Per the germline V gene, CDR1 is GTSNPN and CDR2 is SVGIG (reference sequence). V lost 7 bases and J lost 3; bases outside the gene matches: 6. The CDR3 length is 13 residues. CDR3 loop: CASGQGMDYGYTF. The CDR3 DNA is TGTGCCTCCGGACAGGGGATGGACTATGGCTACACCTTC. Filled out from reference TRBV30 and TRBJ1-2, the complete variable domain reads SQTIHQWPATLVQPVGSPLSLECTVEGTSNPNLYWYRQAAGRGLQLLFYSVGIGQISSEVPQNLSASRPQDRQFILSSKKLLLSDSGFYLCASGQGMDYGYTFGSGTRLTVV.

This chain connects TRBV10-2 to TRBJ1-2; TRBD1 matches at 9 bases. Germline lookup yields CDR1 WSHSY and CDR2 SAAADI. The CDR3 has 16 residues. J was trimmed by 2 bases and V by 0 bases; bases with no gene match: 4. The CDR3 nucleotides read TGCGCCAGCAGTGAGTCGACGGGACAGGGCAACTATGGCTACACCTTC. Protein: CASSESTGQGNYGYTF.

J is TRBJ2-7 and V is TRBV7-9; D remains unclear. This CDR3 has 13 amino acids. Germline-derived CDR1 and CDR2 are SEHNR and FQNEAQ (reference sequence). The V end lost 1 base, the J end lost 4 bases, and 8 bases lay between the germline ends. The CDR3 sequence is CASSLDALYEQYF. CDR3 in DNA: TGTGCCAGCAGCTTAGACGCCCTATACGAGCAGTACTTC.

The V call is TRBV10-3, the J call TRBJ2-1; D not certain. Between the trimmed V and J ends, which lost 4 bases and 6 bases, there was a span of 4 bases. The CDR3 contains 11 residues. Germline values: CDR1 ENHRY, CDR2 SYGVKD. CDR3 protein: CAISVANEQFF. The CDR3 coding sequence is TGTGCCATCAGTGTTGCCAATGAGCAGTTCTTC.

CDR3 coding DNA: TGTGCCAGCAGCTCTCGCTCCTACGAGCAGTACTTC. Its protein product is CASSSRSYEQYF. This chain uses TRBV13 with TRBJ2-7; the D is unclear. Per the germline V gene, CDR1 is PRHDT and CDR2 is FYEKMQ (reference sequence). Between the trimmed V and J ends, which lost 4 bases and 0 bases, there was a span of 4 bases. This CDR3 has 12 residues.

In DNA, the CDR3 is TGCGCCAGCAGCCAAGAGGGAGAGACCCAGTACTTC. This encodes CASSQEGETQYF. The chain has TRBV4-1 and TRBJ2-5; no clear D gene. V lost 0 bases and J 4 bases, leaving 3 bases between the germline ends. The germline V gene encodes CDR1 MGHRA and CDR2 YSYEKL. This CDR3 contains 12 residues.

Here the CDR3 DNA reads TGTGCCAGCAGTTACGCGGCGTCCGGTGCCTATGGCTACACCTTC. It is translated as CASSYAASGAYGYTF. The rearrangement links TRBV6-6 to TRBJ1-2; D remains ambiguous. This CDR3 comprises 15 residues. The V gene's germline CDR1 is MNHNY and CDR2 SVGAGI (reference sequence). Trimming removed 2 bases at V and 4 bases at J, with 14 bases between.

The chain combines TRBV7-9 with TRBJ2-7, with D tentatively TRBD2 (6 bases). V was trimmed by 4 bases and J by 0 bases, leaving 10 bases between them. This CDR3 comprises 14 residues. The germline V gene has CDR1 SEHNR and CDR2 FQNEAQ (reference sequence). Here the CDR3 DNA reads TGTGCCAGCAGCTCCCTCGGGAGCTCCTACGAGCAGTACTTC. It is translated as CASSSLGSSYEQYF.

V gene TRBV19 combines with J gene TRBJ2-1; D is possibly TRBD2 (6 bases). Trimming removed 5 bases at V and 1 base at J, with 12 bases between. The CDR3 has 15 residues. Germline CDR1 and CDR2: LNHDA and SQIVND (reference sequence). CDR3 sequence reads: CASSPGVPSYNEQFF. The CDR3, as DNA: TGTGCCAGTAGTCCGGGGGTCCCGTCCTACAATGAGCAGTTCTTC.

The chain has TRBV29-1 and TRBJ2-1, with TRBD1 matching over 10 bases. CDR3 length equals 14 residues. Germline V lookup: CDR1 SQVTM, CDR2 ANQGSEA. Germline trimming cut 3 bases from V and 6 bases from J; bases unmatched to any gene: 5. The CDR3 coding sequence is TGCAGCGTTGACTTCCGGACAGGGGGCAATGAGCAGTTCTTC. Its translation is CSVDFRTGGNEQFF.

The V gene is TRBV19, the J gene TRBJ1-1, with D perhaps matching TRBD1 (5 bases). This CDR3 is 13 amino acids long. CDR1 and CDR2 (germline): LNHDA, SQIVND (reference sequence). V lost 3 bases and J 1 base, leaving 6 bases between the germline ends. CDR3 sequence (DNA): TGTGCCAGTAGTATGCAGGGGAACACTGAAGCTTTCTTT. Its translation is CASSMQGNTEAFF.

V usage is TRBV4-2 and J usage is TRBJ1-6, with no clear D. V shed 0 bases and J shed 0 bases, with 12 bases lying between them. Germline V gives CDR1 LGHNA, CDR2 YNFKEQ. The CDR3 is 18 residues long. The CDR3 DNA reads TGTGCCAGCAGCCAAGAAGGGCATCCGAGCTCCTATAATTCACCCCTCCACTTT. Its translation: CASSQEGHPSSYNSPLHF.

The CDR3 spells CASSQDYGSSYEQYF. The CDR3 DNA follows: TGCGCCAGCAGCCAAGATTATGGGAGCTCCTACGAGCAGTACTTC. V gene TRBV4-3 combines with J gene TRBJ2-7; a possible D gene is TRBD2 (5 bases). V shed 0 bases and J shed 0 bases, with 9 bases lying between them. The CDR3 runs to 15 residues. Germline lookup yields CDR1 LGHNA and CDR2 YSLEER.

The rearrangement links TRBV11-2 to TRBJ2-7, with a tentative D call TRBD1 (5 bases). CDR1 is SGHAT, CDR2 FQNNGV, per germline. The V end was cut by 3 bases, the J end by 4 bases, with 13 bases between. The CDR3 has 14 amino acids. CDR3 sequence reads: CASSFETAGYEQYF. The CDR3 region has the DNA TGTGCCAGCAGCTTTGAGACAGCCGGGTACGAGCAGTACTTC.

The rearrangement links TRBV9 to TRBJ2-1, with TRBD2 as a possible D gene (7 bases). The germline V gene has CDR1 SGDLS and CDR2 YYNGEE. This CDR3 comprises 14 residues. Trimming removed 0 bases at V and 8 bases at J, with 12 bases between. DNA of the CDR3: TGTGCCAGCAGCGTAGGAGGGGGGGCGTATGAGCAGTTCTTC. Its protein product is CASSVGGGAYEQFF.